The clone carrying this TCR beta chain was counted between two and nine times. TCRB CDR3 was amplified from 2 ug genomic DNA or less. Amplification used 60 V beta primers and 13 J beta primers. Assay used: immunoSEQ multiplex PCR; TCRdb lists only in-frame clones, some missing. Of 75,000 to 100,000 clones listed, around 80% are singletons. Germline CDR1 SGDLS, CDR2 YYNGEE. Trimming took 3 bases from V and 2 from J; bases not matched to a gene: 9. The CDR3 length is 16 residues. This sample was taken from a study of glioma-infiltrating T cells after dendritic cell vaccination. Sequencing used blood, obtained before dendritic cell vaccination. This sequence was found in a human donor with glioblastoma. The chain employs TRBV9 and TRBJ2-7; 9 nucleotides align to TRBD1. The chain's CDR3 is CASSAGQGKSTYEQYF. In nucleotides, the CDR3 is TGTGCCAGCAGCGCGGGACAGGGTAAATCTACCTACGAGCAGTACTTC. Looking up the rest from reference TRBV9 and TRBJ2-7 gives the full variable domain: DSGVTQTPKHLITATGQRVTLRCSPRSGDLSVYWYQQSLDQGLQFLIQYYNGEERAKGNILERFSAQQFPDLHSELNLSSLELGDSALYFCASSAGQGKSTYEQYFGPGTRLTVT.